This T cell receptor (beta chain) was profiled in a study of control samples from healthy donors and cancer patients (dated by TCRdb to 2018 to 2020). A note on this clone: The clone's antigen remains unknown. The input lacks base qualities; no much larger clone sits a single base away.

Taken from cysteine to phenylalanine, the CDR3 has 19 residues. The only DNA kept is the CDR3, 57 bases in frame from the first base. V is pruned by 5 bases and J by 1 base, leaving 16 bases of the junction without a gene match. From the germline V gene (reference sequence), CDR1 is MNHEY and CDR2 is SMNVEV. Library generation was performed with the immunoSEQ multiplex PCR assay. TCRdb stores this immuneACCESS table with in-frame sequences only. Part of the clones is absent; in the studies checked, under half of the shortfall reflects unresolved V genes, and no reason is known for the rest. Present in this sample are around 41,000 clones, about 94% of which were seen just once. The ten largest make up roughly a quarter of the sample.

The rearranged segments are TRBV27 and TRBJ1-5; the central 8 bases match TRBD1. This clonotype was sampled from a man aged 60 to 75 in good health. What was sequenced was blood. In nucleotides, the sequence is TGTGCCAGCAGTCCTAGGACAGGGCCCGCATTTCTCAGCAATCAGCCCCAGCATTTT. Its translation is CASSPRTGPAFLSNQPQHF.